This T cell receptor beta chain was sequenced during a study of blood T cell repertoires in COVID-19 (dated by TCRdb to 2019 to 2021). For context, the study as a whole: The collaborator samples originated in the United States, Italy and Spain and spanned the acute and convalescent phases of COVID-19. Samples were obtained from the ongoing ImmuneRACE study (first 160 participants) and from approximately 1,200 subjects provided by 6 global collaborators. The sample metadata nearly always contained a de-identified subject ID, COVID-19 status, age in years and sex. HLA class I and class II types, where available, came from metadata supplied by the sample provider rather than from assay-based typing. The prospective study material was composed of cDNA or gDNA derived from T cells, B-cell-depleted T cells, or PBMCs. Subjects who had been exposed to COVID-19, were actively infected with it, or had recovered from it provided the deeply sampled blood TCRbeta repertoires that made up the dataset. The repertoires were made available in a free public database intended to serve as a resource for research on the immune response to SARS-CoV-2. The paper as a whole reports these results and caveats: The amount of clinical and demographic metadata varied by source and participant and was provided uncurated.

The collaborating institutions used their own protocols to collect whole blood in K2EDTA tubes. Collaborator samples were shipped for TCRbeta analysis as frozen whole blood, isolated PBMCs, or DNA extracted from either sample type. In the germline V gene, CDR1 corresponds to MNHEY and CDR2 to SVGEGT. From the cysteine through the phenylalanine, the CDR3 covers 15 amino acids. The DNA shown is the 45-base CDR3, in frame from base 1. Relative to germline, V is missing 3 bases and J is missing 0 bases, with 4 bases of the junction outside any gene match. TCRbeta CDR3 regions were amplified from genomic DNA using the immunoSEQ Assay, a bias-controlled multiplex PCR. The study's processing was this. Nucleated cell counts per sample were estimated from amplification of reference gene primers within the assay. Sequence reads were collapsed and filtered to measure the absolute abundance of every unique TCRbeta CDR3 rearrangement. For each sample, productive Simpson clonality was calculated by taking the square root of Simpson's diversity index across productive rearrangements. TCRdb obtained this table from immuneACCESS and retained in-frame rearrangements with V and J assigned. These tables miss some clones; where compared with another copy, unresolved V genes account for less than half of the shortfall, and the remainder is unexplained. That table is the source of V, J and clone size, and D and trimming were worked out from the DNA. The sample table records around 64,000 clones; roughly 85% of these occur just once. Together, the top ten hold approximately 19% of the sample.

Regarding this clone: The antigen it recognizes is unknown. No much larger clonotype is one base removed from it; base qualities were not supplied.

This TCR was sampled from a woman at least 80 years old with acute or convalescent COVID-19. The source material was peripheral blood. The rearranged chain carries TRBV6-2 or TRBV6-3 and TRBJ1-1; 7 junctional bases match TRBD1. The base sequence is TGTGCCAGCAGTTATTTACAGGGGTTGAACACTGAAGCTTTCTTT. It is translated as CASSYLQGLNTEAFF.